What follows are 15 T cell receptor beta chains derived from one specimen sequenced in a study of cytomegalovirus exposure and HLA in healthy donors. The PCR contained 60 Vbeta and 13 Jbeta primers. Sequenced by immunoSEQ multiplex PCR; TCRdb stores in-frame clones only, minus some. The data show 130,000 or so clones, roughly 89% seen once. Sequenced: PBMCs. These receptors were collected from a woman in her thirties in good health and CMV-seronegative.

For this clone: The sample has other DNA sequences that encode this CDR3 too. The CDR3, as DNA: TGTGCCAGTAGGACAGGGGATACTGAAGCTTTCTTT. It encodes CASRTGDTEAFF. This rearrangement joins TRBV19 to TRBJ1-1, with 8 bases identical to TRBD1. CDR1 is LNHDA, CDR2 SQIVND, per germline (reference sequence). The V and J ends lost 6 bases and 5 bases, in that order; junction bases with no gene match: 2. This CDR3 is 12 amino acids long.

The J gene is TRBJ1-6, the V gene TRBV14, with 8 bases identical to TRBD1. V lost 1 base and J lost 9; bases outside the gene matches: 2. The CDR3 totals 14 residues. Germline-derived CDR1 and CDR2 are SGHDN and FVKESK. CDR3 DNA: TGTGCCAGCAGCCAAGGGACAGGGCGTTCACCCCTCCACTTT. Protein product: CASSQGTGRSPLHF.

The chain joins TRBV10-3 to TRBJ1-1, with 7 bases matching TRBD1. Germline V lookup: CDR1 ENHRY, CDR2 SYGVKD. Unmatched junction bases numbered 14, after V lost 11 bases and J lost 5 bases. The CDR3 covers 14 residues. The CDR3 nucleotides are TGTGCCGCCCAGGGACAGCCCCAAGGGACTGAAGCTTTCTTT. Its translation: CAAQGQPQGTEAFF.

V and J are TRBV5-1 and TRBJ2-1; TRBD1 might be the D (5 bases). This CDR3 is built from 16 residues. Germline loops: CDR1 SGHRS, CDR2 YFSETQ. The V end was cut by 0 bases, the J end by 1 base, with 11 bases between. The CDR3 coding sequence is TGCGCCAGCAGCTTGGCTTCGCAGGGTTCCTACAATGAGCAGTTCTTC. Translated, it gives CASSLASQGSYNEQFF.

The chain couples TRBV7-9 to TRBJ2-7; 7 bases agree with TRBD1. V was pared by 5 bases and J by 0 bases, with 7 bases of the junction left unmatched. This CDR3 has 15 amino acids. CDR1 SEHNR and CDR2 FQNEAQ come from the germline V gene (reference sequence). The CDR3: CASSPDRLSSYEQYF. The CDR3 DNA follows: TGTGCCAGCAGCCCGGACAGGCTCAGCTCCTACGAGCAGTACTTC.

J is TRBJ1-1 and V is TRBV7-2; 7 nucleotides align to TRBD1. V was clipped by 0 bases and J by 10 bases; unmatched bases: 5. Germline-derived CDR1 and CDR2 are SGHTA and FQGNSA. This CDR3 spans 13 amino acids. DNA of the CDR3: TGTGCCAGCAGCTTAGCGACAGGGCTTGGAGCTTTCTTT. Its translation is CASSLATGLGAFF.

The rearrangement joins TRBV6-6 to TRBJ1-1; no clear D. CDR3 size: 12 residues. The V gene lost 7 bases and the J gene lost 3 bases, with 9 bases spanning the gap. The germline V gene encodes CDR1 MNHNY and CDR2 SVGAGI (reference sequence). CDR3 residues: CASKAVDTEAFF. The CDR3 DNA follows: TGTGCCAGCAAGGCGGTGGACACTGAAGCTTTCTTT.

The CDR3 sequence is CASSPRLAARHEQYF. For the CDR3, the DNA is TGTGCCAGCAGTCCCCGACTAGCGGCACGCCACGAGCAGTACTTC. V gene TRBV28 combines with J gene TRBJ2-7; TRBD2 aligns across 9 bases. CDR3 length: 15 residues. V lost 5 bases, J lost 5 bases, and 10 bases stayed unmatched. Looked up from germline, CDR1 is MDHEN and CDR2 is SYDVKM.

This sequence joins TRBV6-1 and TRBJ2-6; TRBD1 matches 8 bases. Germline V gives CDR1 MNHNS, CDR2 SASEGT. J gave up 0 bases and V 3 bases, and 4 bases lay outside the gene matches. The CDR3 runs to 17 residues. CDR3 protein: CASSDWTGRSGANVLTF. CDR3 sequence (DNA): TGTGCCAGCAGTGACTGGACAGGGCGCTCTGGGGCCAACGTCCTGACTTTC.

The rearrangement links TRBV28 to TRBJ2-1; D is unclear. V lost 4 bases, J lost 3 bases, and 13 bases lay in between. Germline V gives CDR1 MDHEN, CDR2 SYDVKM. This CDR3 comprises 15 residues. CDR3 in DNA: TGTGCCAGCAGTTGGCCCGCTGCGGACTACAATGAGCAGTTCTTC. The encoded protein is CASSWPAADYNEQFF.

CDR3 nucleotides: TGTGCCAGCAGCTTGGCTAGCGGGGGGACCCTCTACGAGCAGTACTTC. This codes for CASSLASGGTLYEQYF. This rearrangement joins TRBV7-2 to TRBJ2-7; 11 bases map to TRBD2. With 3 bases clipped from V and 3 bases from J, the junction kept 7 bases outside the gene matches. Germline values: CDR1 SGHTA, CDR2 FQGNSA. This CDR3 spans 16 amino acids.

V is TRBV4-1 and J is TRBJ2-3; D unresolved. Trimming left V 0 bases short and J 0 bases short, with 13 bases between. This CDR3 is 17 amino acids long. Germline-derived CDR1 and CDR2 are MGHRA and YSYEKL. The CDR3 loop reads CASSQDSAVSSTDTQYF. DNA of the CDR3: TGCGCCAGCAGCCAAGATTCCGCGGTATCTAGCACAGATACGCAGTATTTT.

The chain is built from TRBV11-3 and TRBJ2-7; 7 positions match TRBD1. Trimming removed 3 bases from V and 3 bases from J; junction bases left unmatched: 14. Per germline, CDR1 SGHNT and CDR2 YENEEA. This CDR3 has 17 amino acids. CDR3 loop: CASSFLYPRTGYYEQYF. The CDR3 DNA reads TGTGCCAGCAGCTTCCTCTACCCGCGGACAGGCTACTACGAGCAGTACTTC.

V and J are TRBV19 and TRBJ1-1; possibly TRBD1 for D (6 bases). V was cut by 7 bases and J by 4 bases, with 19 bases left in between. The CDR3 consists of 15 residues. The germline CDR1 and CDR2 sequences are LNHDA and SQIVND (reference sequence). The CDR3 DNA sequence: TGTGCCAGTAAAACTACCCCACAGGGCTTCACTGAAGCTTTCTTT. Translation gives CASKTTPQGFTEAFF.

This clone has more than one count but fewer than ten. Other DNA sequences from this sample encode an identical CDR3 as well. V and J are TRBV5-6 and TRBJ1-1, with D possibly TRBD1 on 5 matching bases. Trimming removed 0 bases at V and 4 bases at J, with 10 bases between. Per germline, CDR1 SGHDT and CDR2 YYEEEE. The CDR3 spans 14 residues. In DNA form, the CDR3 reads TGTGCCAGCAGCTTGGGGCAGGGAGGCACTGAAGCTTTCTTT. This translates into CASSLGQGGTEAFF. Combining the CDR3 with reference TRBV5-6 and TRBJ1-1 gives the whole variable domain DAGVTQSPTHLIKTRGQQVTLRCSPKSGHDTVSWYQQALGQGPQFIFQYYEEEERQRGNFPDRFSGHQFPNYSSELNVNALLLGDSALYLCASSLGQGGTEAFFGQGTRLTVV.